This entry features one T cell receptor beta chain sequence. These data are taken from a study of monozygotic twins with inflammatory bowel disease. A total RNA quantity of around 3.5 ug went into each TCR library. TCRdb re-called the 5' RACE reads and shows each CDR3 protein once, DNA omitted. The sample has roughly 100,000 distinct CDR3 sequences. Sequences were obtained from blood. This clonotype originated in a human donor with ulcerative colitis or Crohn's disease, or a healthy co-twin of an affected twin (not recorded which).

The CDR3 is CASSLAGSHEQYF. The V call is TRBV11-3, the J call TRBJ2-7. The CDR3 totals 13 residues. Germline CDR1 reads SGHNT; CDR2 reads YENEEA. The full variable domain, its missing parts supplied by reference TRBV11-3 and TRBJ2-7, is EAGVVQSPRYKIIEKKQPVAFWCNPISGHNTLYWYLQNLGQGPELLIRYENEEAVDDSQLPKDRFSAERLKGVDSTLKIQPAELGDSAVYLCASSLAGSHEQYFGPGTRLTVT.